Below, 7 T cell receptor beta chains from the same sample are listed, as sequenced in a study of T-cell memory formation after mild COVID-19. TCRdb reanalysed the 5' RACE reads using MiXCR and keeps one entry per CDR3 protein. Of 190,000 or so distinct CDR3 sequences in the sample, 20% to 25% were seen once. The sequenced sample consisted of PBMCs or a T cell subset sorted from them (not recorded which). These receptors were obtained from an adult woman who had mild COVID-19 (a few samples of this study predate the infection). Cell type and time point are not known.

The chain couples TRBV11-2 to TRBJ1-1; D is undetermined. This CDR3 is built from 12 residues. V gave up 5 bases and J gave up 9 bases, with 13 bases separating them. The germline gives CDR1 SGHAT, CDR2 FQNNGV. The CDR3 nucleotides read TGTGCCAGCAGCAACGTCCGGCACCAAGCTTTCTTT. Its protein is CASSNVRHQAFF.

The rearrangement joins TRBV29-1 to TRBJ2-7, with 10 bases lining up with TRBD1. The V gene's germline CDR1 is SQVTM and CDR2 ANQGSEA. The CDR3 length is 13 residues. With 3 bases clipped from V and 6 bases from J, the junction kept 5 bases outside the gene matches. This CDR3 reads CSVDLTGGGEQYF. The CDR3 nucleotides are TGCAGCGTTGACCTGACAGGGGGCGGCGAGCAGTACTTC.

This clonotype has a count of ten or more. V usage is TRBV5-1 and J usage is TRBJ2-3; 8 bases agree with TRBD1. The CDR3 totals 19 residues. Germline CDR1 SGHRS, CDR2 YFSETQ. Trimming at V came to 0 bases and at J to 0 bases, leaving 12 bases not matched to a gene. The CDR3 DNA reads TGCGCCAGCAGCTTGGGGGACAGGAGAACCCCCCTTAGCACAGATACGCAGTATTTT. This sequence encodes CASSLGDRRTPLSTDTQYF.

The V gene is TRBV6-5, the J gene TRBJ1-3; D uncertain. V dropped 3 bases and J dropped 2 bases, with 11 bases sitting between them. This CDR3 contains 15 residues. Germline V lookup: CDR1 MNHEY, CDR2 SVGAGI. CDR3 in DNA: TGTGCCAGCAGTTATTCGCCTAGCCCTGGAAACACCATATATTTT. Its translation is CASSYSPSPGNTIYF.

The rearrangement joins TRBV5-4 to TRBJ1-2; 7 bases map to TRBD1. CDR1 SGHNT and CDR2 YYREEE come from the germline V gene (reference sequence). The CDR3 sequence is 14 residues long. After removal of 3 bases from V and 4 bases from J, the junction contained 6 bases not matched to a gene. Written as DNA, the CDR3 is TGTGCCAGCAGCTCGACGGGACAGTTCTATGGCTACACCTTC. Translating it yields CASSSTGQFYGYTF.

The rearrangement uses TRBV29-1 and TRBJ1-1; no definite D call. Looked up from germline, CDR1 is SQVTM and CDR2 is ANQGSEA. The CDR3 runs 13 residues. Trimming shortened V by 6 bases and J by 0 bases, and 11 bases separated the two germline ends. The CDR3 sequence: CSVRGELNTEAFF. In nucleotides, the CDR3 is TGCAGCGTGAGAGGAGAACTGAACACTGAAGCTTTCTTT.

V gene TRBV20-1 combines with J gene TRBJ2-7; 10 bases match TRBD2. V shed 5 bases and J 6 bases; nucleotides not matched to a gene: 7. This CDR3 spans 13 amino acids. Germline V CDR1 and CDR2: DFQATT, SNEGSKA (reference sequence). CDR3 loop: CSAQHTSGVEQYF. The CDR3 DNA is TGCAGTGCTCAGCACACTAGCGGGGTCGAGCAGTACTTC.